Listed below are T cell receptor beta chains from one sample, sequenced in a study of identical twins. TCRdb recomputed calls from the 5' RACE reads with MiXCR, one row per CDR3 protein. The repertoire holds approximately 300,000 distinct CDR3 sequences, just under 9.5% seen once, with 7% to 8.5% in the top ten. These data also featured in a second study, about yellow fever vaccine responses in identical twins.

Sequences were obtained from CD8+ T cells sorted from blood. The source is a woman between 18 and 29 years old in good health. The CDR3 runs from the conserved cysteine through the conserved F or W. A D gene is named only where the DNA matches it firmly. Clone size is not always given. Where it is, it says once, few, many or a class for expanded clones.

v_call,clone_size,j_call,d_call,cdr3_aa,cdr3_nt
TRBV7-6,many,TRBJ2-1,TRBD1,CASSPETGGSYNEQFF,TGTGCCAGCAGCCCAGAGACAGGGGGCTCCTACAATGAGCAGTTCTTC
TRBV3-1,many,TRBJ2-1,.,CASSQDVIRDTPYNEQFF,TGTGCCAGCAGCCAAGACGTAATCCGGGACACCCCTTACAATGAGCAGTTCTTC
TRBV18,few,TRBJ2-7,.,CASSPKGLPYEQYF,TGTGCCAGCTCACCAAAGGGGCTACCCTACGAGCAGTACTTC
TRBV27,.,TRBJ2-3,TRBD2,CASSPRTSGSDTQYF,TGTGCCAGCAGTCCCAGGACTAGCGGCTCAGATACGCAGTATTTT
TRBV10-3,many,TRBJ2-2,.,CAISDRGTGELFF,TGTGCCATCAGTGACAGGGGTACCGGGGAGCTGTTTTTT
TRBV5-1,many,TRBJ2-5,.,CASSPNWDTQLETQYF,TGCGCCAGCAGCCCCAACTGGGACACCCAACTGGAGACCCAGTACTTC
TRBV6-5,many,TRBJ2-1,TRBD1,CASSYSRTGGNEQFF,TGTGCCAGCAGTTACTCTCGGACAGGGGGCAATGAGCAGTTCTTC
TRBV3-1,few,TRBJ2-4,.,CASSQGSGGDAKNIQYF,TGTGCCAGCAGCCAAGGGTCGGGGGGCGATGCCAAAAACATTCAGTACTTC
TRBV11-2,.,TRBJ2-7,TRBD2,CASSAPGLAGEQYF,TGTGCCAGCAGTGCGCCGGGACTAGCGGGAGAGCAGTACTTC
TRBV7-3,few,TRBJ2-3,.,CASSLKFGGTDTQYF,TGTGCCAGCAGCTTAAAGTTTGGGGGTACAGATACGCAGTATTTT
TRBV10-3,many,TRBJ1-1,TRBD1,CAIRTGQGEAFF,TGTGCCATCAGAACGGGACAGGGTGAAGCTTTCTTT
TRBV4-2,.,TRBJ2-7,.,CASSQESYEQYF,TGTGCCAGCAGCCAAGAGTCCTACGAGCAGTACTTC
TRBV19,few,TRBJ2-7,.,CASSVLRLEQYF,TGTGCCAGTAGCGTATTGAGACTCGAGCAGTACTTC
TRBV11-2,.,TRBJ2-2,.,CASSLVSANTGELFF,TGTGCCAGCAGCTTAGTTTCAGCGAACACCGGGGAGCTGTTTTTT
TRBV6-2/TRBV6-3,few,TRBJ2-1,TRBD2,CASSYHTLAGGLSPSSYNEQFF,TGTGCCAGCAGTTACCACACTTTAGCGGGGGGCCTTAGTCCAAGCTCCTACAATGAGCAGTTCTTC
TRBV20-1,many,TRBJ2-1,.,CSARALDPTTATNEQFF,TGCAGTGCTAGAGCACTAGACCCTACCACAGCGACTAATGAGCAGTTCTTC
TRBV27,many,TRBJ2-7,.,CASSLGVTYEQYF,TGTGCCAGCAGTTTGGGGGTAACCTACGAGCAGTACTTC
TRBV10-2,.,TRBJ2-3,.,CATSPQGGPWADTQYF,TGCGCCACCAGCCCGCAGGGAGGTCCGTGGGCAGATACGCAGTATTTT
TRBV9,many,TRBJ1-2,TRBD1,CASSALLQGKYGYTF,TGTGCCAGCAGCGCACTTTTACAGGGGAAGTATGGCTACACCTTC
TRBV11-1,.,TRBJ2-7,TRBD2,CASSTGASGALFHYEQYF,TGTGCCAGCAGCACTGGGGCTAGCGGGGCCCTCTTCCACTACGAGCAGTACTTC
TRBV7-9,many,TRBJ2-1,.,CASSPVIGIDEQFF,TGTGCCAGCAGCCCAGTGATCGGGATAGATGAGCAGTTCTTC
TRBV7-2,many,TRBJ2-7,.,CASKSTLRGEQYF,TGTGCCAGCAAGTCGACCCTTCGAGGCGAGCAGTACTTC
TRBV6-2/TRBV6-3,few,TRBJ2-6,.,CASCSGANVLTF,TGTGCCAGCTGCTCTGGGGCCAACGTCCTGACTTTC
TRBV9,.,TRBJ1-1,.,CASSGGTLNTEAFF,TGTGCCAGCAGCGGCGGGACGCTAAACACTGAAGCTTTCTTT
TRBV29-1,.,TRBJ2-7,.,CSVEGGAGSNEQYF,TGCAGCGTTGAAGGCGGCGCGGGGTCGAACGAGCAGTACTTC
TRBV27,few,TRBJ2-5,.,CASSPEGPGETQYF,TGTGCCAGCAGTCCGGAGGGCCCGGGGGAGACCCAGTACTTC
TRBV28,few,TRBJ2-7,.,CASSRDTTNF,TGTGCCAGCAGTCGGGACACCACCAACTTC
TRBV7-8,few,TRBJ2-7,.,CASSLLSGDITYEQYF,TGTGCCAGCAGCCTCTTATCAGGGGATATTACCTACGAGCAGTACTTC
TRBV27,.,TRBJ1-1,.,CASRGPGGGFEAFF,TGTGCCAGCAGGGGACCCGGGGGAGGCTTTGAAGCTTTCTTT
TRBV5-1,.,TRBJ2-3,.,CASSLVPPSTDTQYF,TGCGCCAGCAGCTTGGTCCCACCAAGCACAGATACGCAGTATTTT
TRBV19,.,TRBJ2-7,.,CASSIDRRNRYEQYF,TGTGCCAGTAGTATCGACCGAAGGAACCGCTACGAGCAGTACTTC
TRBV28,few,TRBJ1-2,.,CASSYNPSGEYGYTF,TGTGCCAGCAGTTACAACCCTTCGGGAGAGTATGGCTACACCTTC
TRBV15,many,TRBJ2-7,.,CATSRPPEISYEQYF,TGTGCCACCAGCAGACCCCCGGAGATCTCCTACGAGCAGTACTTC
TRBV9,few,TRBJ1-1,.,CASRGRGTEAFF,TGTGCCTCCCGGGGCAGGGGCACTGAAGCTTTCTTT
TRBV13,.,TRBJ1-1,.,CASSLGLFPGTEAFF,TGTGCCAGCAGCTTAGGCCTCTTTCCTGGGACTGAAGCTTTCTTT
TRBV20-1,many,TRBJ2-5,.,CSARWGIQETQYF,TGCAGTGCTAGGTGGGGGATTCAAGAGACCCAGTACTTC
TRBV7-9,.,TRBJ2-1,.,CASGFGGTYNEQFF,TGTGCCAGCGGGTTTGGCGGGACCTACAATGAGCAGTTCTTC
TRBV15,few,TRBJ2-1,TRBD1,CATSIYRGADEQFF,TGTGCCACCAGCATTTACAGGGGGGCGGATGAGCAGTTCTTC
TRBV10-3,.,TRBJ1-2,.,CAISAGTPDGYTF,TGTGCCATCAGTGCGGGGACACCAGATGGCTACACCTTC
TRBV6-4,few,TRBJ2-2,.,CASSVGGRSNTGELFF,TGTGCCAGCAGTGTGGGCGGTAGATCGAACACCGGGGAGCTGTTTTTT
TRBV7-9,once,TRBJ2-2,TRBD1,CASSSGGSGELFF,TGTGCCAGCAGCTCAGGGGGTTCCGGGGAGCTGTTTTTT
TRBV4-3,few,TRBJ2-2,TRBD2,CASSQVSSGPSRSPGELFF,TGCGCCAGCAGCCAAGTGTCTAGCGGGCCATCCCGATCCCCCGGGGAGCTGTTTTTT
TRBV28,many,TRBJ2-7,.,CASSLFRTSTEEQYF,TGTGCCAGCAGTTTATTCAGGACGTCCACTGAAGAGCAGTACTTC
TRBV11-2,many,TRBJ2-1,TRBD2,CASSLLAGGTNEQFF,TGTGCCAGCAGCTTATTAGCGGGAGGGACCAATGAGCAGTTCTTC
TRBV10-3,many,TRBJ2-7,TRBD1,CAISEPLTGITYEQYF,TGTGCCATCAGTGAGCCTTTGACAGGGATAACCTACGAGCAGTACTTC
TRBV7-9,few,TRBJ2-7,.,CASSIRGEQYF,TGTGCCAGCAGCATTCGGGGCGAGCAGTACTTC
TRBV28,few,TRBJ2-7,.,CASRTADYEQYF,TGTGCCAGCAGAACTGCGGACTACGAGCAGTACTTC
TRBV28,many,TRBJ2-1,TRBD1,CASSLYGTGEFF,TGTGCCAGCAGTTTATATGGGACAGGGGAGTTCTTC
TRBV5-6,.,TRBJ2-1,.,CASSVLASYYEQFF,TGTGCCAGCAGCGTGCTCGCAAGTTACTATGAGCAGTTCTTC
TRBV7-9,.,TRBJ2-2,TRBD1,CASSLGQSNTGELFF,TGTGCCAGCAGCTTGGGACAGAGTAACACCGGGGAGCTGTTTTTT
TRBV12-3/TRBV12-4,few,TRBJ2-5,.,CASSLIPAGTQYF,TGTGCCAGCAGTTTAATCCCGGCCGGGACCCAGTACTTC
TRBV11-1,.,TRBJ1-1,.,CASSLAVRGRISMNTEAFF,TGTGCCAGCAGCTTAGCTGTGAGGGGAAGAATTTCCATGAACACTGAAGCTTTCTTT